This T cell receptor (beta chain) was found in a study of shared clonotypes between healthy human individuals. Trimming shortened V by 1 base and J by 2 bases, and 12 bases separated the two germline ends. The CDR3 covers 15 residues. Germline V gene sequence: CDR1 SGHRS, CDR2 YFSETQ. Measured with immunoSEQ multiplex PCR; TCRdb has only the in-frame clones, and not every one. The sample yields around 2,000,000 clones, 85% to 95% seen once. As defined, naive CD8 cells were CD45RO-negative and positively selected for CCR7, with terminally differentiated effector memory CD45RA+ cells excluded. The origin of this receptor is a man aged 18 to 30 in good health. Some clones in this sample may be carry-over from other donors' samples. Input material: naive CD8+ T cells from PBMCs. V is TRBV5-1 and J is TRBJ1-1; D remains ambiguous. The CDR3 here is CASSLYSQINTEAFF. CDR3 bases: TGCGCCAGCAGCTTGTATTCTCAAATAAACACTGAAGCTTTCTTT.